These 31 T cell receptor beta chains came from one sample sequenced in a study of molecular identifiers for immune sequencing clone quantification. TCRdb re-called the PCR reads with MiXCR, one entry per CDR3 protein. The repertoire holds 300,000 to 400,000 distinct CDR3 sequences, with around 21% as singletons. The sequenced sample was naive CD8+ T cells from blood, with Jurkat cell RNA spiked in. Subset: FACS-sorted CD8+CD4-CCR7+CD45RA+ naive T cells. The receptors shown here come from a human donor in good health. Some libraries in this study had Jurkat cell RNA spiked in.

As to this clonotype: It may be a read error: a sequence one base away is much more abundant. This chain joins TRBV2 and TRBJ2-2; 8 nucleotides match TRBD1. This CDR3 is 12 amino acids long. Per the germline V gene, CDR1 is SNHLY and CDR2 is FYNNEI. As DNA, the CDR3 is TGTGGACGAGGACAGGGAGCCGGGGAGCTGTTTTTT. Its translation: CGRGQGAGELFF. The full variable domain, its missing parts supplied by reference TRBV2 and TRBJ2-2, is EPEVTQTPSHQVTQMGQEVILRCVPISNHLYFYWYRQILGQKVEFLVSFYNNEISEKSEIFDDQFSVERPDGSNFTLKIRSTKLEDSAMYFCGRGQGAGELFFGEGSRLTVL.

This clonotype has a count of ten or more. Just one base apart from a much larger clone, this may be a read error. The CDR3 DNA reads TGTGCCAGCAGTTTTAGGGAGAACACTGAAGCTTTCTTT. Encoded protein: CASSFRENTEAFF. The genes are TRBV27 and TRBJ1-1; D gene unclear. This CDR3 has 13 amino acids. CDR1 is MNHEY and CDR2 is SMNVEV in the germline V gene (reference sequence). V lost 3 bases and J lost 1, with 6 bases in between.

The rearrangement links TRBV20-1 to TRBJ2-5; 8 bases are a match to TRBD1. CDR1 DFQATT and CDR2 SNEGSKA come from the germline V gene (reference sequence). The V gene end was trimmed by 0 bases and the J gene end by 0 bases; junction bases not matched to a gene: 12. The CDR3 is made up of 18 amino acids. For the CDR3, the DNA is TGCAGTGCTAGAGATCCGGGACAGGTCGACTTCCACCAAGAGACCCAGTACTTC. Translated: CSARDPGQVDFHQETQYF.

This clonotype has at least ten counts. V and J are TRBV13 and TRBJ2-3; D is possibly TRBD2 (5 bases). CDR1 is PRHDT, CDR2 FYEKMQ, per germline (reference sequence). This CDR3 spans 15 amino acids. Trimming took off 2 bases at V and 0 bases at J, with 9 bases between the two ends. CDR3 region: CASSLRELSTDTQYF. DNA for the CDR3: TGTGCCAGCAGCTTACGGGAACTTAGCACAGATACGCAGTATTTT.

Comment on this clonotype: A read error may explain this, as a much larger clone is one base away. The J gene is TRBJ1-1, the V gene TRBV13, with D perhaps TRBD1 (6 bases). CDR1 and CDR2 (germline): PRHDT, FYEKMQ (reference sequence). V gave up 4 bases and J gave up 7 bases, with 16 bases separating them. The CDR3 loop spans 14 amino acids. The DNA for the CDR3 is TGTGCCAGCAGCTCCATGGACAGCCTAATTGAAGCTTTCTTT. This sequence encodes CASSSMDSLIEAFF.

Ten or more counts support this clonotype. The V and J genes are TRBV4-3 and TRBJ2-7; 8 bases are a match to TRBD1. The V and J ends lost 0 bases and 4 bases, in that order; junction bases with no gene match: 5. Germline CDR1 LGHNA, CDR2 YSLEER. CDR3 length: 15 amino acids. The CDR3 loop reads CASSQDQGAPYEQYF. The CDR3 DNA reads TGCGCCAGCAGCCAAGATCAGGGGGCGCCTTACGAGCAGTACTTC.

This clonotype was observed many times. The chain recombines TRBV4-2 with TRBJ2-3, with D maybe TRBD1 (5 bases). Germline V gene lookup returns CDR1 LGHNA and CDR2 YNFKEQ. The CDR3 is 16 amino acids. The V and J ends lost 0 bases and 2 bases respectively, with 12 bases between them. In nucleotides, the CDR3 is TGTGCCAGCAGCCAAGATCTAGGGGTTAACACAGATACGCAGTATTTT. As protein: CASSQDLGVNTDTQYF.

This clonotype has at least ten counts. Written as DNA, the CDR3 is TGTGCCAGCAGCCCCCCGGGACTAGCGGGAGTTGGTGAGCAGTTCTTC. Translated, it gives CASSPPGLAGVGEQFF. The chain combines TRBV11-2 with TRBJ2-1; 14 nucleotides align to TRBD2. With 5 bases clipped from V and 9 bases from J, the junction kept 9 bases outside the gene matches. Germline V CDR1 and CDR2: SGHAT, FQNNGV. The CDR3 length is 16 residues.

As for this clonotype: Germline is not matched at one junction end, which may reflect a read error. This CDR3 is CAGSKGTDTNTGELFF. The CDR3 DNA reads TGTGCCGGCAGCAAGGGGACCGACACTAACACCGGGGAGCTGTTTTTT. The chain joins TRBV7-6 to TRBJ2-2, with D perhaps TRBD1 or TRBD2 (5 bases each). The germline gives CDR1 SGHVS, CDR2 FNYEAQ. The CDR3 runs to 16 residues.

This clonotype was observed many times. The V and J genes are TRBV7-6 and TRBJ1-1; 7 bases agree with TRBD1. The germline V gene has CDR1 SGHVS and CDR2 FNYEAQ. The CDR3 has 14 amino acids. After removal of 5 bases from V and 2 bases from J, the junction contained 5 bases not matched to a gene. The CDR3 sequence: CASSPGTVNTEAFF. In DNA form, the CDR3 reads TGTGCCAGCAGCCCGGGGACAGTCAACACTGAAGCTTTCTTT. The variable domain in full, with the rest retrieved from reference TRBV7-6 and TRBJ1-1, is GAGVSQSPRYKVTKRGQDVALRCDPISGHVSLYWYRQALGQGPEFLTYFNYEAQQDKSGLPNDRFSAERPEGSISTLTIQRTEQRDSAMYRCASSPGTVNTEAFFGQGTRLTVV.

Details on this clonotype: Since a much larger clone is just one base distant, this may be a read error. V and J are TRBV5-1 and TRBJ1-3, with no clear D. Trimming cost V 5 bases and J 0 bases, with 12 bases left between them. The CDR3 consists of 15 residues. In germline, CDR1 is SGHRS, CDR2 YFSETQ. CDR3 bases: TGCGCCAGCAGTTGCGAGCCGGTCTCTGGAAACACCATATATTTT. This translates into CASSCEPVSGNTIYF.

This clonotype was seen at least ten times. The chain recombines TRBV7-9 with TRBJ2-1; no clear D gene. Germline lookup yields CDR1 SEHNR and CDR2 FQNEAQ (reference sequence). V was clipped by 3 bases and J by 7 bases, with 10 bases between them. The CDR3 is 13 amino acids. Here the CDR3 DNA reads TGTGCCAGCAGCTTCGTTCGCCCGAATGAGCAGTTCTTC. As protein: CASSFVRPNEQFF.

This clonotype was observed at least ten times. The chain recombines TRBV7-9 with TRBJ2-7, with 9 bases aligning to TRBD1. V trimming: 3 bases; J trimming: 2 bases; junction bases outside the gene matches: 8. Germline CDR1 and CDR2: SEHNR and FQNEAQ (reference sequence). The CDR3 covers 16 residues. CDR3 DNA sequence: TGTGCCAGCAGCTTCCCACCTGGACAGGGGACCTACGAGCAGTACTTC. Translated, it gives CASSFPPGQGTYEQYF.

This clonotype came up many times. The chain employs TRBV27 and TRBJ1-2; the D gene is possibly TRBD1 (5 bases). The germline V gene has CDR1 MNHEY and CDR2 SMNVEV (reference sequence). V was trimmed by 8 bases and J by 0 bases, leaving 16 bases between them. This CDR3 is built from 15 residues. The chain's CDR3 is CASGGEGAANYGYTF. CDR3 bases: TGTGCCAGCGGAGGGGAAGGGGCGGCTAACTATGGCTACACCTTC.

As concerns this clonotype: This clone may be a read error of a much larger clone one base away. The chain is built from TRBV2 and TRBJ1-1, with 7 bases aligning to TRBD1. The CDR3 length is 13 residues. In germline, CDR1 is SNHLY, CDR2 FYNNEI. The trim removed 4 bases at V and 6 bases at J, leaving 5 bases unmatched. CDR3 sequence: CASSGVGGPEAFF. CDR3 nucleotide sequence: TGTGCCAGCAGTGGAGTAGGGGGCCCTGAAGCTTTCTTT.

Concerning this clonotype itself: This likely comes from a read error, as the CDR3 has no conserved phenylalanine or tryptophan at its end. The chain links TRBV5-3 to TRBJ1-1, with D uncertain. TRBV5-3 qualifies as an ORF whose function is uncertain. This CDR3 region has 15 residues. The DNA of the CDR3 is TGTGCCAGCAGCTCGTGGGTCAGCACGAACACTGAAGCTTTCTTG. Its translation: CASSSWVSTNTEAFL.

Concerning this clonotype itself: This may come from a read error, since a much larger clone is one base off. Given the absence of the conserved phenylalanine or tryptophan at the CDR3 end, a read error is likely. The rearrangement uses TRBV29-1 and TRBJ2-5, with D hard to call. The V and J ends lost 6 bases and 2 bases respectively, with 13 bases between them. There are 13 residues in the CDR3. CDR1 is SQVTM and CDR2 is ANQGSEA in the germline V gene. The CDR3 sequence: CSVLLQEQETQYL. CDR3 nucleotides: TGCAGCGTCCTTTTGCAGGAGCAAGAGACCCAGTACCTC.

This clonotype was recorded a few times. J is TRBJ2-7 and V is TRBV30, with 7 bases aligning to TRBD1. Germline lookup yields CDR1 GTSNPN and CDR2 SVGIG (reference sequence). The CDR3 sequence is 15 residues long. J was trimmed by 3 bases and V by 2 bases; bases with no gene match: 10. This CDR3 is CAWSMTTGRDYEQYF. Here the CDR3 DNA reads TGTGCCTGGAGTATGACGACAGGGAGAGACTACGAGCAGTACTTC. Together with reference TRBV30 and TRBJ2-7, the CDR3 gives the full variable domain: SQTIHQWPATLVQPVGSPLSLECTVEGTSNPNLYWYRQAAGRGLQLLFYSVGIGQISSEVPQNLSASRPQDRQFILSSKKLLLSDSGFYLCAWSMTTGRDYEQYFGPGTRLTVT.

This clonotype was recorded many times. This chain connects TRBV6-6 to TRBJ2-7; D is tentatively TRBD1 or TRBD2 (5 bases each). This CDR3 has 14 residues. Deletions cut 7 bases from V and 11 bases from J, with 24 bases between. CDR1 MNHNY and CDR2 SVGAGI come from the germline V gene (reference sequence). The CDR3 spells CASNAGTGLDLEYF. CDR3 bases: TGTGCCAGCAACGCCGGGACGGGTCTGGATCTGGAGTACTTC.

This clonotype was seen more than once but under ten times. This may stem from a read error, because a much larger clone lies one nucleotide away. The J gene is TRBJ2-6, the V gene TRBV13, with D unresolved. Trimming took 5 bases from V and 0 from J, leaving 8 bases between them. This CDR3 has 15 residues. Germline V gene data show CDR1 as PRHDT and CDR2 as FYEKMQ (reference sequence). The CDR3 bases are TGTGCCAGCAGCCAAGACTGCTCTGGGGCCAACGTCCTGACTTTC. Protein: CASSQDCSGANVLTF.

This clonotype was counted at least ten times. The chain has TRBV13 and TRBJ1-5; possible D gene TRBD1, 5 bases. Trimming cost V 5 bases and J 1 base, with 15 bases left between them. This CDR3 has 16 amino acids. Germline CDR1 is PRHDT and CDR2 is FYEKMQ (reference sequence). The CDR3 region is CASSRRRDGSNQPQHF. As DNA, the CDR3 is TGTGCCAGCAGCCGGAGACGGGACGGAAGCAATCAGCCCCAGCATTTT.

A word on this clonotype: A read error is possible here, since a much larger clone lies one base away. Given the absence of the conserved phenylalanine or tryptophan at the CDR3 end, a read error is likely. The chain joins TRBV5-6 to TRBJ2-7; 8 bases line up with TRBD2. The CDR3 contains 16 residues. The germline CDR1 and CDR2 sequences are SGHDT and YYEEEE. V lost 0 bases, J lost 4 bases, and 9 bases stayed unmatched. The CDR3 protein is CASSLATGRALYEQYY. CDR3 nucleotides: TGTGCCAGCAGCTTGGCGACCGGGAGGGCGCTGTACGAGCAGTACTAC.

This clonotype was counted only a few times. This rearrangement joins TRBV7-9 to TRBJ2-7, with TRBD2 matching over 7 bases. V dropped 2 bases and J dropped 3; count of bases not matched to a gene: 10. The CDR3 extends over 16 amino acids. Germline-derived CDR1 and CDR2 are SEHNR and FQNEAQ (reference sequence). The CDR3 reads CASSLPHGASGYEQYF. The CDR3 region has the DNA TGTGCCAGCAGCTTACCTCACGGGGCTAGCGGCTACGAGCAGTACTTC. The full variable domain, its missing parts supplied by reference TRBV7-9 and TRBJ2-7, is DTGVSQNPRHKITKRGQNVTFRCDPISEHNRLYWYRQTLGQGPEFLTYFQNEAQLEKSRLLSDRFSAERPKGSFSTLEIQRTEQGDSAMYLCASSLPHGASGYEQYFGPGTRLTVT.

This clonotype showed up just a few times. The J gene is TRBJ2-5, the V gene TRBV4-3; the D gene could be TRBD1 or TRBD2 (6 bases each). This CDR3 is 15 amino acids long. Trimming shortened V by 4 bases and J by 2 bases, and 14 bases separated the two germline ends. Germline V gene lookup returns CDR1 LGHNA and CDR2 YSLEER. The CDR3 DNA is TGCGCCAGCAGCCCGCACGGGGGCTTACAAGAGACCCAGTACTTC. Its protein product is CASSPHGGLQETQYF.

This clonotype was seen repeatedly, ten times or more. The chain employs TRBV7-9 and TRBJ1-2; 7 nucleotides align to TRBD1. Germline-derived CDR1 and CDR2 are SEHNR and FQNEAQ (reference sequence). CDR3 length: 17 residues. V gave up 4 bases and J gave up 2 bases; unmatched junction bases: 13. The CDR3: CASSSQTTGAANYGYTF. Written as DNA, the CDR3 is TGTGCCAGCAGCTCACAGACTACAGGGGCGGCAAACTATGGCTACACCTTC.

Worth noting for this clonotype: A much larger clone lies one base from this, so it may be a read error. The rearrangement joins TRBV28 to TRBJ2-7, with TRBD2 matching over 7 bases. CDR1 is MDHEN, CDR2 SYDVKM, per germline. This CDR3 has 16 amino acids. The CDR3 protein is CASGLSWRESSYEQYF. As DNA, the CDR3 is TGTGCCAGCGGTTTGTCCTGGCGGGAGTCTTCCTACGAGCAGTACTTC.

Note on this clonotype: At one end, the junction sequence differs from germline, possibly due to a read error. The genes are TRBV11-2 and TRBJ2-7, with 8 bases that match TRBD1. The CDR3 covers 13 residues. Looked up from germline, CDR1 is SGHAT and CDR2 is FQNNGV. DNA of the CDR3: TGTGCCAGCAGCTCAGGACAGGGCTACGTGCAGTACTTC. Translating it yields CASSSGQGYVQYF.

The genes are TRBV4-3 and TRBJ2-3; 9 positions agree with TRBD2. The V gene's germline CDR1 is LGHNA and CDR2 YSLEER. V trimming: 6 bases; J trimming: 4 bases; junction bases outside the gene matches: 11. The CDR3 is 16 amino acids. CDR3 amino acids: CASRRGRGRGSDTQYF. The CDR3 DNA sequence: TGCGCCAGCAGGCGCGGGAGGGGCAGGGGCTCAGATACGCAGTATTTT.

This clonotype was counted many times. The gene calls are TRBV5-1 and TRBJ2-7; possibly TRBD1 for D (6 bases). The CDR3 extends over 14 amino acids. V was clipped by 0 bases and J by 3 bases, with 10 bases between them. The germline V gene encodes CDR1 SGHRS and CDR2 YFSETQ. The CDR3 nucleotides are TGCGCCAGCAGCTTGGCACAGGGAATCTACGAGCAGTACTTC. It translates to CASSLAQGIYEQYF.

A note on this clonotype: Possible read error: a much larger clone is one base away. The chain joins TRBV7-9 to TRBJ2-7; possibly TRBD1 or TRBD2 for D (5 bases each). Trimming shortened V by 4 bases and J by 3 bases, and 19 bases separated the two germline ends. CDR1 and CDR2 (germline): SEHNR, FQNEAQ (reference sequence). The CDR3 is 16 residues long. CDR3 DNA: TGTGCCAGCAGCTCATTGTCCGGGGCAGACCTCTACGAGCAGTACTTC. Translating it yields CASSSLSGADLYEQYF. Drawing the rest from reference TRBV7-9 and TRBJ2-7, the complete variable domain is DTGVSQNPRHKITKRGQNVTFRCDPISEHNRLYWYRQTLGQGPEFLTYFQNEAQLEKSRLLSDRFSAERPKGSFSTLEIQRTEQGDSAMYLCASSSLSGADLYEQYFGPGTRLTVT.

The table lists this clonotype with many counts. DNA for the CDR3: TGTGCCAGCAGTTCCCGCGACCCGTATCTCCATCAGCCCCAGCATTTT. This codes for CASSSRDPYLHQPQHF. The V and J genes are TRBV28 and TRBJ1-5; D ambiguous. There are 16 residues in the CDR3. The germline gives CDR1 MDHEN, CDR2 SYDVKM. V was trimmed by 4 bases and J by 5 bases, leaving 18 bases between them.